The clone carrying this T cell receptor (beta chain) was recorded once. The antigen remains undetermined. An end of the junction does not agree with germline; a read error may underlie this. The collection from each donor was one heparinised blood draw averaging about 116 mL. As every portion of the isolated RNA was reverse transcribed, the sequencing read expressed TCRB transcripts. Regulatory, naive and central memory T cell samples averaged approximately 3.8 million reads. TCRdb's table, derived via immunoSEQ multiplex PCR, lists solely in-frame clones and lacks some. The data contain around 450,000 clones, approximately 10% of them seen just once; the ten biggest clones take up about 0.042%. The sample originates from a study of beta chain features in type 1 diabetes. Notes on the study in general: VDJ junctions from type 1 diabetes patients carried fewer insertions and larger deletions.

The CDR3 runs 13 residues. Germline-derived CDR1 and CDR2 are SQVTM and ANQGSEA. The rearrangement uses TRBV29-1 and TRBJ2-7; D may be TRBD1 (5 bases). This receptor was taken from a woman younger than 35 in good health. Material for sequencing was naive CD4+ T cells from blood. The CDR3 DNA reads as TGCAGCGCTAAGACAGATAGCTCCTACGAGCAGCACTTC. This translates into CSAKTDSSYEQHF.